The clone carrying this T cell receptor beta chain has a single count. These data originate in a study of T cell clones after liver transplantation. This table comes from immunoSEQ multiplex PCR, and its TCRdb copy is limited to in-frame clones, with some not included. The sample contains more than 95,000 clones, about 81% of which appear only once. V lost 6 bases and J lost 2; bases outside the gene matches: 15. Germline V gene sequence: CDR1 MDHEN, CDR2 SYDVKM. The CDR3 is 18 residues long. The rearrangement joins TRBV28 to TRBJ1-2; 10 bases are a match to TRBD1. The sequencing used CD4+ T cells from blood, collected before liver transplant. The sequence was collected from a human donor who received a liver transplant. CDR3 residues: CASSLASGTGVLNYGYTF. The CDR3 DNA reads TGTGCCAGCAGCTTGGCCTCCGGGACAGGGGTTTTGAACTATGGCTACACCTTC.